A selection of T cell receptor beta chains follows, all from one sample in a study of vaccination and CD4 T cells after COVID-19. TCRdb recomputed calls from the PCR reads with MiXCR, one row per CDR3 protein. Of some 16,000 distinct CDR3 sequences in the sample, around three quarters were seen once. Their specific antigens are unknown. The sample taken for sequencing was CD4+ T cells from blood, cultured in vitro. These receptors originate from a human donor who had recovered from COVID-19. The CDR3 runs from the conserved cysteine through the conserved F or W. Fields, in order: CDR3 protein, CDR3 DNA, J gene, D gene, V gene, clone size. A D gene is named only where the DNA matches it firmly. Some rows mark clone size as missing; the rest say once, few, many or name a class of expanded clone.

cdr3_aa: CASSEYGQGGTGELFF
cdr3_nt: TGTGCCAGCAGTGAATATGGGCAGGGAGGGACCGGGGAGCTGTTTTTT
j_call: TRBJ2-2
d_call: TRBD2
v_call: TRBV25-1
clone_size: once

cdr3_aa: CSARVSGLLAAFF
cdr3_nt: TGCAGTGCTAGAGTCTCGGGACTCCTAGCGGCTTTCTTT
j_call: TRBJ1-1
d_call: .
v_call: TRBV20-1
clone_size: .

cdr3_aa: CASSSATSGMYEQYF
cdr3_nt: TGTGCCAGCAGCTCCGCCACTAGCGGGATGTACGAGCAGTACTTC
j_call: TRBJ2-7
d_call: TRBD2
v_call: TRBV7-2
clone_size: once

cdr3_aa: CASSSAGGGTYEQYF
cdr3_nt: TGTGCCAGCAGTTCGGCGGGAGGGGGTACGTACGAGCAGTACTTC
j_call: TRBJ2-7
d_call: TRBD2
v_call: TRBV28
clone_size: few

cdr3_aa: CASRETGQETQYF
cdr3_nt: TGTGCCAGCAGGGAGACCGGGCAAGAGACCCAGTACTTC
j_call: TRBJ2-5
d_call: .
v_call: TRBV6-4
clone_size: .

cdr3_aa: CASSSNKRTGGRGYNEQFF
cdr3_nt: TGTGCCAGCAGTTCGAACAAACGGACAGGGGGTAGGGGGTACAATGAGCAGTTCTTC
j_call: TRBJ2-1
d_call: TRBD1
v_call: TRBV27
clone_size: .

cdr3_aa: CASAGGGYGYTF
cdr3_nt: TGTGCCAGCGCAGGGGGGGGATATGGCTACACCTTC
j_call: TRBJ1-2
d_call: TRBD1
v_call: TRBV27
clone_size: .

cdr3_aa: CASRTGTSGTITGELFF
cdr3_nt: TGTGCCAGTAGAACCGGGACTAGCGGGACTATTACCGGGGAGCTGTTTTTT
j_call: TRBJ2-2
d_call: TRBD2
v_call: TRBV19
clone_size: medium-sized

cdr3_aa: CATSRDRGRETQYF
cdr3_nt: TGTGCCACCAGCAGAGACAGGGGGCGAGAGACCCAGTACTTC
j_call: TRBJ2-5
d_call: TRBD1
v_call: TRBV15
clone_size: .

cdr3_aa: CASSDRDPNYGYTF
cdr3_nt: TGCGCCAGCAGTGACAGGGACCCTAACTATGGCTACACCTTC
j_call: TRBJ1-2
d_call: .
v_call: TRBV10-1
clone_size: .

cdr3_aa: CASIRPGVLNTEAFF
cdr3_nt: TGTGCCAGCATTCGGCCCGGGGTACTGAACACTGAAGCTTTCTTT
j_call: TRBJ1-1
d_call: .
v_call: TRBV28
clone_size: few

cdr3_aa: CSARGEKHGYTF
cdr3_nt: TGCAGTGCTAGAGGGGAGAAGCATGGCTACACCTTC
j_call: TRBJ1-2
d_call: .
v_call: TRBV20-1
clone_size: .

cdr3_aa: CSAPGTSVKYSYEQYF
cdr3_nt: TGCAGTGCCCCAGGGACTAGCGTAAAATATTCCTACGAGCAGTACTTC
j_call: TRBJ2-7
d_call: TRBD2
v_call: TRBV20-1
clone_size: .

cdr3_aa: CASSQDSSQNYYGYTF
cdr3_nt: TGTGCCAGCAGCCAAGATTCGTCGCAGAACTACTATGGCTACACCTTC
j_call: TRBJ1-2
d_call: .
v_call: TRBV4-2
clone_size: .

cdr3_aa: CASSFLGAATEAFF
cdr3_nt: TGTGCCAGCAGTTTCCTGGGGGCCGCGACTGAAGCTTTCTTT
j_call: TRBJ1-1
d_call: .
v_call: TRBV27
clone_size: .

cdr3_aa: CASCTTYEQYF
cdr3_nt: TGTGCCAGTTGTACGACCTACGAGCAGTACTTC
j_call: TRBJ2-7
d_call: .
v_call: TRBV28
clone_size: .

cdr3_aa: CASSLGDKGYYGYTF
cdr3_nt: TGCGCCAGCAGCTTGGGGGACAAGGGGTACTATGGCTACACCTTC
j_call: TRBJ1-2
d_call: .
v_call: TRBV5-1
clone_size: .

cdr3_aa: CSARVRHGQVNFEQYF
cdr3_nt: TGCAGTGCTAGAGTAAGACATGGACAGGTGAACTTCGAGCAGTACTTC
j_call: TRBJ2-7
d_call: TRBD1
v_call: TRBV20-1
clone_size: .

cdr3_aa: CASSADSYGYTF
cdr3_nt: TGCGCCAGCAGCGCCGACAGCTATGGCTACACCTTC
j_call: TRBJ1-2
d_call: .
v_call: TRBV10-1
clone_size: .

cdr3_aa: CSARGWNQPQHF
cdr3_nt: TGCAGTGCTAGAGGATGGAATCAGCCCCAGCATTTT
j_call: TRBJ1-5
d_call: .
v_call: TRBV20-1
clone_size: .

cdr3_aa: CASSLGGVTYNEQFF
cdr3_nt: TGTGCCAGCAGCTTAGGTGGAGTCACCTACAATGAGCAGTTCTTC
j_call: TRBJ2-1
d_call: .
v_call: TRBV7-2
clone_size: medium-sized

cdr3_aa: CASSYDVTGELFF
cdr3_nt: TGTGCCAGCAGTTACGATGTAACCGGGGAGCTGTTTTTT
j_call: TRBJ2-2
d_call: .
v_call: TRBV6-5
clone_size: .

cdr3_aa: CASSVQGARQPQHF
cdr3_nt: TGTGCCAGTAGTGTTCAGGGGGCGCGGCAGCCCCAGCATTTT
j_call: TRBJ1-5
d_call: TRBD1
v_call: TRBV19
clone_size: .

cdr3_aa: CSGGNYGYTF
cdr3_nt: TGCAGCGGAGGTAACTATGGCTACACCTTC
j_call: TRBJ1-2
d_call: .
v_call: TRBV20-1
clone_size: .

cdr3_aa: CASSLGPDRGYTF
cdr3_nt: TGTGCCAGCAGCTTAGGGCCAGACAGGGGCTACACCTTC
j_call: TRBJ1-2
d_call: .
v_call: TRBV7-2
clone_size: few

cdr3_aa: CSARDVEYSNQPQHF
cdr3_nt: TGCAGTGCTAGAGATGTCGAGTATAGCAATCAGCCCCAGCATTTT
j_call: TRBJ1-5
d_call: .
v_call: TRBV20-1
clone_size: .

cdr3_aa: CSAARTGIGTEAFF
cdr3_nt: TGCAGTGCGGCCAGGACAGGAATAGGCACTGAAGCTTTCTTT
j_call: TRBJ1-1
d_call: TRBD1
v_call: TRBV20-1
clone_size: .

cdr3_aa: CASSLPSGRTDTQYF
cdr3_nt: TGCGCCAGCAGCTTACCCAGCGGGAGAACAGATACGCAGTATTTT
j_call: TRBJ2-3
d_call: TRBD2
v_call: TRBV7-9
clone_size: .

cdr3_aa: CSADRDSYEQYF
cdr3_nt: TGCAGTGCTGACCGGGACAGCTACGAGCAGTACTTC
j_call: TRBJ2-7
d_call: TRBD1
v_call: TRBV20-1
clone_size: .

cdr3_aa: CSANSGGTQYF
cdr3_nt: TGCAGTGCCAACTCGGGTGGTACGCAGTATTTT
j_call: TRBJ2-3
d_call: .
v_call: TRBV20-1
clone_size: .

cdr3_aa: CASIKQVAGGAETQYF
cdr3_nt: TGTGCCAGCATCAAACAGGTGGCAGGGGGCGCCGAGACCCAGTACTTC
j_call: TRBJ2-5
d_call: TRBD1
v_call: TRBV6-1
clone_size: .

cdr3_aa: CASILPDRGTYGYTF
cdr3_nt: TGTGCCAGCATCCTACCGGACAGGGGAACCTATGGCTACACCTTC
j_call: TRBJ1-2
d_call: TRBD1
v_call: TRBV7-2
clone_size: .

cdr3_aa: CASSDSARADTQYF
cdr3_nt: TGTGCCAGCAGTGACTCAGCTAGGGCAGATACGCAGTATTTT
j_call: TRBJ2-3
d_call: .
v_call: TRBV6-4
clone_size: .

cdr3_aa: CSASGTPPTNYGYTF
cdr3_nt: TGCAGTGCTAGCGGGACCCCACCTACTAACTATGGCTACACCTTC
j_call: TRBJ1-2
d_call: .
v_call: TRBV20-1
clone_size: .

cdr3_aa: CASSRPGLPIQYF
cdr3_nt: TGTGCCAGCAGTAGACCCGGACTCCCCATTCAGTACTTC
j_call: TRBJ2-4
d_call: .
v_call: TRBV27
clone_size: .

cdr3_aa: CASRNKGARGTEAFF
cdr3_nt: TGTGCCAGCAGAAACAAGGGGGCGCGAGGTACTGAAGCTTTCTTT
j_call: TRBJ1-1
d_call: TRBD1
v_call: TRBV11-2
clone_size: .